The 8 T cell receptor beta chains below were found in one sample sequenced in a study of vaccination and CD4 T cells after COVID-19. Described treatment: roughly nine-day PBMC culture with coronavirus spike peptide pools or control peptides (ViraFEST assay). Which antigens these TCRs recognize remains unknown. With the Oncomine TCR Beta short-read assay, DNA from cultured CD4+ T cells was sequenced. One entry per CDR3 protein, called by TCRdb with MiXCR from the PCR reads. The table lists about 21,000 distinct CDR3 sequences, just over 55% of them singletons, with 10% in the top ten. Sequenced material: CD4+ T cells from blood, cultured in vitro. Receptors originate from a human donor who had recovered from COVID-19.

The chain uses TRBV20-1 and TRBJ1-2, with D unclear. The CDR3 contains 11 residues. Germline CDR1 and CDR2: DFQATT and SNEGSKA (reference sequence). V was clipped by 1 base and J by 8 bases, with 8 bases between them. Here the CDR3 DNA reads TGCAGTGCTAGAGTCGGGCAGGGCTACACCTTC. Translating it yields CSARVGQGYTF.

This rearrangement joins TRBV6-2 or TRBV6-3 to TRBJ2-5; D possibly corresponds to TRBD2 (6 bases). V gave up 8 bases and J gave up 5 bases, with 30 bases separating them. CDR3 length: 18 residues. The V gene's germline CDR1 is MNHEY and CDR2 SVGEGT. The DNA of the CDR3 is TGTGCCAGCGACCGGGACTGGGGCATAGGGGTTTTCCGGGAGACCCAGTACTTC. This translates into CASDRDWGIGVFRETQYF.

The J gene is TRBJ2-7, the V gene TRBV7-9; TRBD1 matches at 7 bases. This CDR3 is 16 amino acids long. Unmatched junction bases numbered 8, after V lost 0 bases and J lost 3 bases. Germline-derived CDR1 and CDR2 are SEHNR and FQNEAQ (reference sequence). The CDR3 sequence is CASSLAVTGAVYEQYF. The CDR3 DNA reads TGTGCCAGCAGCTTAGCAGTAACAGGGGCCGTCTACGAGCAGTACTTC.

This sequence joins TRBV7-2 and TRBJ1-1; D gene unclear. This CDR3 has 14 residues. With 3 bases removed from V and 2 bases from J, the gap between germline ends came to 10 bases. Looked up from germline, CDR1 is SGHTA and CDR2 is FQGNSA. Here the CDR3 reads CASSLTNRNTEAFF. The CDR3 bases are TGTGCCAGCAGCTTGACAAATCGAAACACTGAAGCTTTCTTT.

This clonotype occurred a few times. The chain carries TRBV7-9 and TRBJ1-1; no firm D call. Between the trimmed V and J ends, which lost 3 bases and 0 bases, there was a span of 5 bases. The CDR3 runs to 13 residues. Germline CDR1 is SEHNR and CDR2 is FQNEAQ (reference sequence). Here the CDR3 DNA reads TGTGCCAGCAGCTTCCGGGTGAACACTGAAGCTTTCTTT. Its protein is CASSFRVNTEAFF.

This clonotype showed up just a few times. Here the CDR3 DNA reads TGTGCCAGCACCGACTGGCAAACGGGGCGGACGAACTATGGCTACACCTTC. As protein: CASTDWQTGRTNYGYTF. The chain has TRBV7-9 and TRBJ1-2, with D possibly being TRBD1 (5 bases). V lost 7 bases to trimming and J lost 2 bases, with 23 bases between them. Germline CDR1 SEHNR, CDR2 FQNEAQ (reference sequence). The CDR3 contains 17 residues.

The genes are TRBV15 and TRBJ2-7; D unclear. This CDR3 is built from 13 residues. The V end lost 3 bases, the J end lost 1 base, and 7 bases lay between the germline ends. In germline, CDR1 is LNHNV, CDR2 YYDKDF (reference sequence). For the CDR3, the DNA is TGTGCCACCAGCAGGAAAAGATCCTACGAGCAGTACTTC. Its protein is CATSRKRSYEQYF.

The gene calls are TRBV6-2 or TRBV6-3 and TRBJ2-7; perhaps TRBD2 as D (5 bases). The CDR3 loop spans 13 amino acids. Per the germline V gene, CDR1 is MNHEY and CDR2 is SVGEGT. V lost 7 bases to trimming and J lost 3 bases, with 13 bases between them. The CDR3 sequence: CASTKRSGYEQYF. The CDR3 DNA follows: TGTGCCAGCACTAAACGAAGCGGCTACGAGCAGTACTTC.